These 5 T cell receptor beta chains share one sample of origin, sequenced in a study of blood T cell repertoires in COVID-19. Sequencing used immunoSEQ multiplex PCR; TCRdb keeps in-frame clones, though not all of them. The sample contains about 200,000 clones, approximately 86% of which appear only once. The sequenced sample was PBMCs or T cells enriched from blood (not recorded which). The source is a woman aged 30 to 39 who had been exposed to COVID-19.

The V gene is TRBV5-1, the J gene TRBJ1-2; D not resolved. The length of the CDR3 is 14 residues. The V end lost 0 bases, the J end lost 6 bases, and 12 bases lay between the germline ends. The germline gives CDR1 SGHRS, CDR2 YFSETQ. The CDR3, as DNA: TGCGCCAGCAGCTTGGGCGGCGTCGGTGATGGCTACACCTTC. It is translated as CASSLGGVGDGYTF.

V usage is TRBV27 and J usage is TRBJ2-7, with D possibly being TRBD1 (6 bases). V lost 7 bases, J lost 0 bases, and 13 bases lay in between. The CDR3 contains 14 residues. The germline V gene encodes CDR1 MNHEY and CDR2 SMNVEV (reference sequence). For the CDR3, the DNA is TGTGCCAGCAATTCTCAGGGGAGCTCCTACGAGCAGTACTTC. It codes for CASNSQGSSYEQYF.

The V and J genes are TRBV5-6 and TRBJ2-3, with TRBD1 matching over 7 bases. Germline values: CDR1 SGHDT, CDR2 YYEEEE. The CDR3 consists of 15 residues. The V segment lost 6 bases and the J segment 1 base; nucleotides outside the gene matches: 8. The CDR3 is CASTTTGMGTDTQYF. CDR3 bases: TGTGCCAGCACCACGACAGGGATGGGCACAGATACGCAGTATTTT.

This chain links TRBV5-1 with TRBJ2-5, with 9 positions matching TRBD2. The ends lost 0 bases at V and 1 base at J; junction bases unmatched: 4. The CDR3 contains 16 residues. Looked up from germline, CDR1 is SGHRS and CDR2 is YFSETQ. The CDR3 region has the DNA TGCGCCAGCAGCTTGGCTACTAGCGGGCTCCAAGAGACCCAGTACTTC. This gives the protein CASSLATSGLQETQYF.

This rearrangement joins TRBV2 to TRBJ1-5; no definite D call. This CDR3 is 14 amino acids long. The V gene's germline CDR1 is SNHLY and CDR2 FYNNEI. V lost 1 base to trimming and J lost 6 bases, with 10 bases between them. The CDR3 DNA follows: TGTGCCAGCAGTGAAGGGCAGGTTCGTCAGCCCCAGCATTTT. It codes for CASSEGQVRQPQHF.